This T cell receptor (beta chain) was obtained from a study of CD8+ T cells in alopecia areata. Across the whole study: The drug, oral tofacitinib, was given to treated patients at 5 to 10 mg twice daily. The tofacitinib course ran for 6 to 18 months and was followed by 6 months off drug.

Described treatment: oral pan-JAK inhibitor, 5-10 mg twice daily. V dropped 8 bases and J dropped 0 bases, with 15 bases sitting between them. This CDR3 has 15 amino acids. CDR1 and CDR2 (germline): LNHNV, YYDKDF (reference sequence). Sequencing relied on a cDNA template that was reverse transcribed from extracted RNA. Profiling relied on immunoSEQ multiplex PCR, and the TCRdb table lists in-frame clones only, not all of them. The table records roughly 170,000 clones, about three fifths of them present only once. The chain carries TRBV15 and TRBJ2-3; D possibly corresponds to TRBD2 (5 bases). The sample here was CD8+ T cells sorted from blood, taken at week 24, from a patient treated with tofacitinib. The TCR sequence derives from a human donor with alopecia areata. The CDR3 here is CATLSLLVSTDTQYF. The DNA for the CDR3 is TGTGCCACCCTATCGTTACTAGTGAGCACAGATACGCAGTATTTT.